What follows is one T cell receptor beta chain and its context. As yet, its antigen is unknown. The sample comes from a study of CD8+CD57+ T cells in acquired aplastic anemia. General study findings and limits: Between patients and controls, CD8+ Simpson's diversity did not vary significantly.

This CDR3 has 14 residues. Trimming pared 4 bases from V and 4 bases from J, leaving 14 bases between. Germline values: CDR1 SGDLS, CDR2 YYNGEE. Genomic DNA, serving as template, underwent TCR beta VDJ and CDR3 profiling. TCRdb analysed the reads with MiXCR anew, one entry per CDR3 protein. This sample carries 400,000 to 600,000 distinct CDR3 sequences, 25% to 40% of them seen once, and the ten largest clones take 0.75% to 0.95%. By flow cytometry, patients selected for sequencing had shown an expansion of CD8+CD57+ cells. Blood sampling was performed on the patients, and none of them had received therapy by then.

V and J are TRBV9 and TRBJ1-1; the D gene is possibly TRBD1 (5 bases). This sequence was found in a human donor with aplastic anemia. Material for sequencing was sorted CD4+, CD8+, or CD8+CD57+ T cells (not recorded which) from PBMCs. CDR3 residues: CASSPTMGGTEAFF. The CDR3 DNA reads TGTGCCAGCAGCCCAACCATGGGGGGCACTGAAGCTTTCTTT.